The TCR beta chain described here comes from a study of shared clonotypes between healthy human individuals (dated by TCRdb to 2020 to 2022). Notes on the research overall: The cohort comprised a couple of women and three men aged 18 to 49 years. For each donor, CD4 naive and CD4 memory were each given three plates, CD8 naive was given two plates, and CD8 memory was given one plate. To estimate repertoire size and how much clonotypes are shared between individuals, the study performed deep sequencing of blood TCR repertoires from about five healthy adults. Libraries were prepared and TCR repertoires were sequenced by different laboratories using diverse techniques, in order to increase sequencing depth and limit assay-specific biases. Leukapheresis yielded between about 0.9 and 10 billion PBMCs per donor.

Donors were healthy HIV-negative adults with no recently reported acute infections or vaccinations. All donors were Caucasian adults living in Nashville, Tennessee, USA. CD4+ T cells were enriched by magnetic negative selection; naive cells were then positively selected on CD45RA, and the negative fraction formed the memory subset. Blood was collected by leukapheresis, and PBMCs were isolated by Ficoll-Histopaque density gradient centrifugation and then cryopreserved in liquid nitrogen vapor phase. Analytical flow cytometry was used to check the purity and quantity of every magnetically sorted T cell population. From each sorted fraction, genomic DNA was isolated and quantified by UV absorbance on a Nanodrop 2000c. The germline V gene (reference sequence) yields MNHEY for CDR1 and SMNVEV for CDR2. The CDR3 goes from the cysteine to the phenylalanine over 15 residues. Kept here is only the CDR3 DNA, which spans 45 bases and is read in frame from base 1. Trimming accounts for 2 bases at V and 4 bases at J, while the number of junction bases matched to no gene is 7.

Only a few counts were recorded for this clone. The clone's antigen remains unknown. Base qualities are missing; no much larger clone stands one base away. Using the deep immunoSEQ assay, TCR CDR3 regions were amplified from genomic DNA by multiplex PCR. Extracted genomic DNA from each cell subset was distributed evenly across all wells of several immunoSEQ 96-well plates, and each plate was treated as a replicate. Each replicate PCR for sorted subsets received about 0.2 ug genomic DNA, equal to roughly 33,000 T cell genomes. Purified libraries were measured with a Qubit 3.0 fluorometer, size-checked on a Bioanalyzer 2100, and measured again with the KAPA Library Quantification kit. Every immunoSEQ 96-well plate was sequenced on a dedicated single-read 150-cycle Illumina NextSeq 550 flow cell. As for how the authors treated the data: Because only junctional sequences without quality scores were contained in the immunoSEQ output, filtering matching that applied to full-length reads could not be performed. To assign V/J genes and CDR3, sequences were annotated using PyIR, a Python wrapper for IgBLAST v1.9, with IMGT germline references. Reads were removed for weak V/J assignments (E-value above 1e-6), missing CDR3, stop codons, out-of-frame junctions, or ambiguous translated residues. V3J clonotypes were defined by identical inferred V gene, J gene, and CDR3 amino acid sequence. The percentage overlap between two repertoires was calculated by dividing the number of shared unique clonotypes by the size of the smaller repertoire. Repertoire richness was assessed with RTK rarefaction, the Chao1 estimator, and Recon v2.1 estimates of unobserved clonotypes. Generation probabilities for all TCRbeta clonotypes obtained by the gDNA method from a handful of donors were computed using OLGA. TCRdb took this table from immuneACCESS and kept in-frame rearrangements with V and J called. Such tables lack part of the clones; where checked against another copy, unresolved V genes explain under half of the gap, and the rest is unexplained. V and J calls and clone size come straight from that table; D and trimming were deduced from the DNA. The sample table lists some 1 million clones, roughly 75% of them with a count of one. Clones ranked in the top ten supply roughly 1.5% of the sample.

What the authors observed across the whole study: Because the study included a small number of donors, the genetic and exposure-history diversity represented was limited. Compared with non-shared clonotypes, the clonotypes found in all four sorted-subset donors had higher generation probabilities. Even with the large sequencing depth, rarefaction of the sorted-subset datasets indicated that sequencing was incomplete. Naive subsets generally had larger estimated clonotype richness than memory subsets did. Based on pairwise subsampling, the degree of clonotype sharing among donors was expected to be affected by sequencing depth. About 5% of naive CD4, 3.5% of naive CD8, approximately 2.2% of memory CD4, and around 0.42% of memory CD8 clonotypes were shared across a few donors. Sampling was restricted to blood, and TCR repertoires in tissues likely differ from the TCR repertoires found in blood.

The sequence joins TRBV27 to TRBJ2-5, and TRBD1 aligns with 7 junction nucleotides. This TCR was sampled from a man in his late teens or twenties in good health. Sequences were obtained from memory CD4+ T cells sorted from blood. This sample's cell subset or site label indicates: CD45RA-negative fraction. The CDR3 region reads CASSLTDRDGETQYF. At the DNA level, the sequence is TGTGCCAGCAGTTTAACCGACAGGGACGGAGAGACCCAGTACTTC.